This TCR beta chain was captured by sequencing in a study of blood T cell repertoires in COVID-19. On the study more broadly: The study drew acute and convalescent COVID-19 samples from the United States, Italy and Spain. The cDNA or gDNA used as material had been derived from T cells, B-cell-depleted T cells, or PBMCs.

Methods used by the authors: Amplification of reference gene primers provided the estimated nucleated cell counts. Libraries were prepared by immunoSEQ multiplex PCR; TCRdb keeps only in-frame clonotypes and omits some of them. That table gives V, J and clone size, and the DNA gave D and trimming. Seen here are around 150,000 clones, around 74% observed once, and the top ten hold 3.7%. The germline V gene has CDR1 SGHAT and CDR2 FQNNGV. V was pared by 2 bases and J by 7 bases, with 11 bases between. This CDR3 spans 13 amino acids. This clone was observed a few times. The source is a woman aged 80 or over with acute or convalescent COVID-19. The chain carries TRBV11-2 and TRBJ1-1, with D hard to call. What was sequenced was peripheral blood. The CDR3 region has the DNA TGTGCCAGCAGCTTAATATCAGGTAATGAAGCTTTCTTT. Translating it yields CASSLISGNEAFF.